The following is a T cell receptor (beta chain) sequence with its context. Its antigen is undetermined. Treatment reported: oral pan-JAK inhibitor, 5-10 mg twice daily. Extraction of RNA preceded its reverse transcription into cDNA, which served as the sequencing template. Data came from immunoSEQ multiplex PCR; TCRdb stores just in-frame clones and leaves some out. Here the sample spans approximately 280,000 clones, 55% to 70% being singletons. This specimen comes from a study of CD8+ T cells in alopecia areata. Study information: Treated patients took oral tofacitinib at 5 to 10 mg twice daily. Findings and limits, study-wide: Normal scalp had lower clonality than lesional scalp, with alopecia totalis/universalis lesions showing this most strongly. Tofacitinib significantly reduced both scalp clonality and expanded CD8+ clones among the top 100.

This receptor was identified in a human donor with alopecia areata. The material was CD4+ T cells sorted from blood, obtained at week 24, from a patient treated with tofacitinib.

CDR3 region: CASSGVRRGNQPQHF. CDR3 coding DNA: TGTGCCAGCAGCGGGGTCAGGAGGGGCAATCAGCCCCAGCATTTT. J is TRBJ1-5 and V is TRBV2, with unresolved D. V shed 6 bases and J shed 2 bases, with 14 bases lying between them. Germline-derived CDR1 and CDR2 are SNHLY and FYNNEI. The CDR3 runs 15 residues.